The sequence of this TCR beta chain was determined in a study of T-cell reconstitution after alpha-beta-depleted transplantation in children. The CDR3 covers 14 residues. Per the germline V gene, CDR1 is ENHRY and CDR2 is SYGVKD. V was clipped by 6 bases and J by 0 bases, with 9 bases between them. Overall study findings and caveats: After transplant, at about two months, alpha-beta T cells were reportedly derived from several hundred expanded graft clones. From newly produced T cells came most of the T-cell counts and diversity one year after transplant. Recipient T cells and thymic progenitors that survived were the source of the high TCRbeta diversity seen at day 60 in some patients.

Unique molecular identifiers were incorporated during preparation of the TCRbeta library. MiXCR, run by TCRdb on the PCR reads, gives a single entry per CDR3 protein. The sample lists around 200,000 distinct CDR3 sequences; under 8.5% were seen once. This clonotype was seen at least ten times. Its antigen is not identified. The origin of this receptor is a male patient under 10 years old who had a stem cell transplant for acute myeloid leukemia, so the T cells may come from the graft donor. The chain uses TRBV10-3 and TRBJ2-1; D ambiguous. Source: PBMCs, mostly from graft donor cells, taken 360 days after TCRalphabeta/CD19-depleted stem cell transplant. CDR3 coding DNA: TGTGCCATCAGCCATACAAGCTCCTACAATGAGCAGTTCTTC. Encoded protein: CAISHTSSYNEQFF.